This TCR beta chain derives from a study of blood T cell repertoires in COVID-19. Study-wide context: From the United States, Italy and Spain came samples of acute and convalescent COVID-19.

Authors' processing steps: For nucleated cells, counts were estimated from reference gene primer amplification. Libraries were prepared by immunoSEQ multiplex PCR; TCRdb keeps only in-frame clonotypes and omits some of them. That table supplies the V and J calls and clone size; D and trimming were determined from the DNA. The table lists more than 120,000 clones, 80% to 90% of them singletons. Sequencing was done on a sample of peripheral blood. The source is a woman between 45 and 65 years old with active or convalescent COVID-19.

The CDR3 here is CASSEYGGTSYNSPLHF. The CDR3 coding sequence is TGTGCCAGCAGTGAATATGGGGGGACCTCCTATAATTCACCCCTCCACTTT. The V and J genes are TRBV6-1 and TRBJ1-6; a weak D match, TRBD1 (5 bases). This CDR3 has 17 amino acids. V lost 2 bases, J lost 0 bases, and 11 bases lay in between. Germline V lookup: CDR1 MNHNS, CDR2 SASEGT.